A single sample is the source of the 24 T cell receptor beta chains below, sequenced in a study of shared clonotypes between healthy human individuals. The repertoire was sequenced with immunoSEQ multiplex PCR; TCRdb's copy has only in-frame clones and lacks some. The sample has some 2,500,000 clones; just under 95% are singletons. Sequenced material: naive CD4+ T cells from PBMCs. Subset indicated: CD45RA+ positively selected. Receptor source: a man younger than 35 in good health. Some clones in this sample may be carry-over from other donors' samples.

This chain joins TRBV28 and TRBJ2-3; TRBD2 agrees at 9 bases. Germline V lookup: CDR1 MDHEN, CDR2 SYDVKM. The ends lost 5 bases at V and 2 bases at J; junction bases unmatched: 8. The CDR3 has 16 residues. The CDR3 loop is CASSINSGSVTDTQYF. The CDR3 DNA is TGTGCCAGCAGTATAAATAGCGGGAGCGTCACAGATACGCAGTATTTT.

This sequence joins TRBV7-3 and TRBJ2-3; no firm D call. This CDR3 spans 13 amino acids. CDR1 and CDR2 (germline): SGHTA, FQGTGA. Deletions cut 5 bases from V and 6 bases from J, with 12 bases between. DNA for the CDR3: TGTGCCAGCAGCGCCGGGCGGAGTGATACGCAGTATTTT. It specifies CASSAGRSDTQYF.

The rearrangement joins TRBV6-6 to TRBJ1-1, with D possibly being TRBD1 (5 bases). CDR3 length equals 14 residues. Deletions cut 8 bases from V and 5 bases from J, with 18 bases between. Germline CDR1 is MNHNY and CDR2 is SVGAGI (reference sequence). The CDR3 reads CASGRSAGGTEAFF. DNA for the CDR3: TGTGCCAGCGGCCGTTCGGCCGGGGGGACTGAAGCTTTCTTT.

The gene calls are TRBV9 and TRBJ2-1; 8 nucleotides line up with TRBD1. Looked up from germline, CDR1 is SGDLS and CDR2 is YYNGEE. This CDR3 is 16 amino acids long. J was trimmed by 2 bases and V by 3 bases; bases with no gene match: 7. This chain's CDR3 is CASSATDRVTYNEQFF. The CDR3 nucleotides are TGTGCCAGCAGCGCAACGGACAGGGTAACCTACAATGAGCAGTTCTTC.

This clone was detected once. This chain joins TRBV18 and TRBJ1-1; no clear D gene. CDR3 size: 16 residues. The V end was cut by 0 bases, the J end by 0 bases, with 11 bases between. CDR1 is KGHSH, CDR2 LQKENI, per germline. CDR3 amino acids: CASSPPGKPMNTEAFF. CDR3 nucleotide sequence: TGTGCCAGCTCACCACCCGGAAAACCCATGAACACTGAAGCTTTCTTT. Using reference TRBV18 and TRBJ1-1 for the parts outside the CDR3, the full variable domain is NAGVMQNPRHLVRRRGQEARLRCSPMKGHSHVYWYRQLPEEGLKFMVYLQKENIIDESGMPKERFSAEFPKEGPSILRIQQVVRGDSAAYFCASSPPGKPMNTEAFFGQGTRLTVV.

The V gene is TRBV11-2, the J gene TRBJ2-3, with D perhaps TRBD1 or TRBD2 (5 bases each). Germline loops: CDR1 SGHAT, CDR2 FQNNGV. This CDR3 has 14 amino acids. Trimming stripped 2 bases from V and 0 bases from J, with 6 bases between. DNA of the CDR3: TGTGCCAGCAGCTTACGGGACAGCACAGATACGCAGTATTTT. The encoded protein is CASSLRDSTDTQYF.

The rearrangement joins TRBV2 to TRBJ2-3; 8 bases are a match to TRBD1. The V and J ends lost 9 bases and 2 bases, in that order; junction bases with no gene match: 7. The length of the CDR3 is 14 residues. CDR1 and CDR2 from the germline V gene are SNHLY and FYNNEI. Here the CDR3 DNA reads TGTGCCAGAACCGGGACAGGTGCCACAGATACGCAGTATTTT. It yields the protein CARTGTGATDTQYF.

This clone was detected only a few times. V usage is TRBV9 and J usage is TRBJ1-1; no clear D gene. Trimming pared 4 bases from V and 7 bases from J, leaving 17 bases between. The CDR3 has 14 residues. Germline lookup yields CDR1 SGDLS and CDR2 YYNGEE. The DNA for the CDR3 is TGTGCCAGCAGCCGATTACTGGTGGAGGGTGAAGCTTTCTTT. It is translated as CASSRLLVEGEAFF.

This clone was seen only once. The CDR3 DNA follows: TGTGCCAGCAGTGACCCCAAACTACCACCATTCTCCTACGAGCAGTACTTC. Its protein product is CASSDPKLPPFSYEQYF. The rearrangement links TRBV2 to TRBJ2-7, with D hard to call. The length of the CDR3 is 17 residues. Germline V gives CDR1 SNHLY, CDR2 FYNNEI. V lost 3 bases and J 0 bases, leaving 18 bases between the germline ends.

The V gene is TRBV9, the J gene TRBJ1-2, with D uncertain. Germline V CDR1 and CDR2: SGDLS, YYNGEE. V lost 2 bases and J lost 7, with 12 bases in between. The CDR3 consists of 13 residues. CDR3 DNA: TGTGCCAGCAGCGTCAGTTGGGGTTCTGGCTACACCTTC. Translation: CASSVSWGSGYTF.

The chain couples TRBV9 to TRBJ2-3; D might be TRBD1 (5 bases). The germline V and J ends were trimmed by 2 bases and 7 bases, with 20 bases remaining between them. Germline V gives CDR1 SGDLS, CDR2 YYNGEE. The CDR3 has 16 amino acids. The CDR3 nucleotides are TGTGCCAGCAGCGTGTCCCTGGACACACACACGTATACGCAGTATTTT. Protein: CASSVSLDTHTYTQYF. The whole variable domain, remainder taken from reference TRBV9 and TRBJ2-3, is DSGVTQTPKHLITATGQRVTLRCSPRSGDLSVYWYQQSLDQGLQFLIQYYNGEERAKGNILERFSAQQFPDLHSELNLSSLELGDSALYFCASSVSLDTHTYTQYFGPGTRLTVL.

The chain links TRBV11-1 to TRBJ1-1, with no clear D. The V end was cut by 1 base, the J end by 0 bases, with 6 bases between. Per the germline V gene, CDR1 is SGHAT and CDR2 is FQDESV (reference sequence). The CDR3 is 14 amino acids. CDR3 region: CASSLGTVNTEAFF. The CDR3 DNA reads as TGTGCCAGCAGCTTAGGCACAGTGAACACTGAAGCTTTCTTT.

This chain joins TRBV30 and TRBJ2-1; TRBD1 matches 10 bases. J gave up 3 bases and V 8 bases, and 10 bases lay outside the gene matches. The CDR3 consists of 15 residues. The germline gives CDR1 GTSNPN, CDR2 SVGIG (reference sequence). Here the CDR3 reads CAHDGQGDYYNEQFF. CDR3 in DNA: TGTGCCCACGACGGACAGGGGGATTACTACAATGAGCAGTTCTTC.

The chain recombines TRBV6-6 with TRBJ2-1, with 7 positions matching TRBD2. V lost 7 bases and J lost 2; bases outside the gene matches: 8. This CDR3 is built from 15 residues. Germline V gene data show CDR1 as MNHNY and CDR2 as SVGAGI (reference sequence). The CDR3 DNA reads TGTGCCAGCACCCGTCTAGCGGCCCCCTACAATGAGCAGTTCTTC. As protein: CASTRLAAPYNEQFF.

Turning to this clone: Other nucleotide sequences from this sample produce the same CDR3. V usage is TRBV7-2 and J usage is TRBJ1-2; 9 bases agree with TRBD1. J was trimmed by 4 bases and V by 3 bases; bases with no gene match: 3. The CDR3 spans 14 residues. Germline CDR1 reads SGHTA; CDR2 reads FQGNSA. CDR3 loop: CASSFLGQGYGYTF. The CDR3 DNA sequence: TGTGCCAGCAGCTTTCTGGGACAGGGCTATGGCTACACCTTC.

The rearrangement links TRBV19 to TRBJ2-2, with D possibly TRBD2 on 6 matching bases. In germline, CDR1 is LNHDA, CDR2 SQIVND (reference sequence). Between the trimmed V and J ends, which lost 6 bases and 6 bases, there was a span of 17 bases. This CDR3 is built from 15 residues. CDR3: CASRPGLPVAGELFF. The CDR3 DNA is TGTGCCAGTAGACCGGGACTGCCTGTTGCCGGGGAGCTGTTTTTT.

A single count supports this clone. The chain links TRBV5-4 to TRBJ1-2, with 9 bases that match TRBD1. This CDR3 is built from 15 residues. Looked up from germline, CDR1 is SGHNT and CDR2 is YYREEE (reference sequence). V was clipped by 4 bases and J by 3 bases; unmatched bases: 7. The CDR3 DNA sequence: TGTGCCAGCAGCGACTCGACAGGGGGGTACTATGGCTACACCTTC. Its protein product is CASSDSTGGYYGYTF.

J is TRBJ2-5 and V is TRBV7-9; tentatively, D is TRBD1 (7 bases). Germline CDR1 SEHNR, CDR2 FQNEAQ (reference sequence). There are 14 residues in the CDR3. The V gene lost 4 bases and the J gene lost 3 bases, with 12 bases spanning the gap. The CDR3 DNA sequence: TGTGCCAGCAGCTACGGGGGACAGAAAGAGACCCAGTACTTC. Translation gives CASSYGGQKETQYF.

The chain's CDR3 is CAWRKTGTSSWGTQYF. The CDR3 region has the DNA TGTGCCTGGAGAAAAACAGGGACTAGCTCTTGGGGGACCCAGTACTTC. The chain recombines TRBV30 with TRBJ2-5; 9 bases are shared with TRBD2. CDR3 length equals 16 residues. The ends lost 3 bases at V and 7 bases at J; junction bases unmatched: 15. Per germline, CDR1 GTSNPN and CDR2 SVGIG (reference sequence).

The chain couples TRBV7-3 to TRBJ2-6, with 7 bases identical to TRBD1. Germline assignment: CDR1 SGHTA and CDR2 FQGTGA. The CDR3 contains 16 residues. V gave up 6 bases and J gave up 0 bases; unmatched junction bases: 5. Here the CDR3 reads CASSRQGYSGANVLTF. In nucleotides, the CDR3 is TGTGCCAGCAGTCGACAGGGTTACTCTGGGGCCAACGTCCTGACTTTC. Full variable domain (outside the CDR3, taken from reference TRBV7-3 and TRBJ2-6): GAGVSQTPSNKVTEKGKYVELRCDPISGHTALYWYRQSLGQGPEFLIYFQGTGAADDSGLPNDRFFAVRPEGSVSTLKIQRTERGDSAVYLCASSRQGYSGANVLTFGAGSRLTVL.

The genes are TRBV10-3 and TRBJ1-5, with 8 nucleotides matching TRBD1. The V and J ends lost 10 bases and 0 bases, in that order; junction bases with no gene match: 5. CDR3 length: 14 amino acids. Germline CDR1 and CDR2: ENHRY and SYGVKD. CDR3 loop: CATRQGNSNQPQHF. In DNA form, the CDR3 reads TGTGCCACACGACAGGGGAATAGCAATCAGCCCCAGCATTTT.

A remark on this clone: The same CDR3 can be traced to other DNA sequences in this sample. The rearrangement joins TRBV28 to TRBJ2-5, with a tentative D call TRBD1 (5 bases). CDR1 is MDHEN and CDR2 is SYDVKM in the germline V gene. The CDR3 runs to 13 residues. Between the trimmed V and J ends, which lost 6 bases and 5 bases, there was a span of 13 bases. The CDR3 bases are TGTGCCAGCAGGGGTGGGGCAGGCGAGACCCAGTACTTC. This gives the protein CASRGGAGETQYF. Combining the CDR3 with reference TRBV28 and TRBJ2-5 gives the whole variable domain DVKVTQSSRYLVKRTGEKVFLECVQDMDHENMFWYRQDPGLGLRLIYFSYDVKMKEKGDIPEGYSVSREKKERFSLILESASTNQTSMYLCASRGGAGETQYFGPGTRLLVL.

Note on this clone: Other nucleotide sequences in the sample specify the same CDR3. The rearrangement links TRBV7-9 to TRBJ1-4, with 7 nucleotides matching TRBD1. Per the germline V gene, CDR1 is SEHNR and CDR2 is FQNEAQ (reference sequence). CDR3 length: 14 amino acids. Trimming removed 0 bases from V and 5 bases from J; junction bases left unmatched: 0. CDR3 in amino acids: CASSLAGGNEKLFF. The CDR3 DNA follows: TGTGCCAGCAGCTTAGCAGGGGGCAATGAAAAACTGTTTTTT.

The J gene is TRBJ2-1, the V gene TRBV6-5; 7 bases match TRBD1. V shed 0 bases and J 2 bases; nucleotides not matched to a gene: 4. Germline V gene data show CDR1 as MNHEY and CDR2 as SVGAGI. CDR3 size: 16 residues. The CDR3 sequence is CASSYSHGTAYNEQFF. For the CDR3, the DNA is TGTGCCAGCAGTTACTCGCATGGGACAGCCTACAATGAGCAGTTCTTC.